These 14 T cell receptor beta chains share one sample of origin, sequenced in a study of tumor T cells in aggressive B-cell lymphoma. Method: immunoSEQ multiplex PCR; TCRdb's copy keeps in-frame clones and lacks some. The data contain 1,500 to 2,000 clones, approximately 90% of them singletons. Sequenced sample: tumor tissue. The source is an adult with diffuse large B cell lymphoma.

The chain joins TRBV11-1 to TRBJ2-4, with D possibly TRBD2 on 5 matching bases. The V end lost 2 bases, the J end lost 1 base, and 9 bases lay between the germline ends. Germline loops: CDR1 SGHAT, CDR2 FQDESV (reference sequence). The CDR3 totals 15 residues. The CDR3 region is CASSLSEGAKNIQYF. The CDR3 DNA is TGTGCCAGCAGCTTATCAGAGGGTGCCAAAAACATTCAGTACTTC.

There are a few counts of this clone. The chain has TRBV27 and TRBJ1-6, with D perhaps matching TRBD1 (5 bases). V was pared by 4 bases and J by 9 bases, with 7 bases between. The CDR3 covers 12 residues. Germline V gene lookup returns CDR1 MNHEY and CDR2 SMNVEV (reference sequence). In nucleotides, the CDR3 is TGTGCCAGCAGTTGGAGGGGTTCACCCCTCCACTTT. This translates into CASSWRGSPLHF.

The chain is built from TRBV2 and TRBJ1-1; tentative D call: TRBD1 (5 bases). Looked up from germline, CDR1 is SNHLY and CDR2 is FYNNEI. V lost 3 bases and J 0 bases, leaving 8 bases between the germline ends. The CDR3 sequence is 14 residues long. CDR3 sequence (DNA): TGTGCCAGCAGTGAGGACACCATGAACACTGAAGCTTTCTTT. Its protein product is CASSEDTMNTEAFF.

The chain employs TRBV27 and TRBJ2-5; 10 positions agree with TRBD1. The last part of the DNA fits TRBJ2-7 better; the J call may be wrong. Germline lookup yields CDR1 MNHEY and CDR2 SMNVEV (reference sequence). The CDR3 is made up of 14 amino acids. The CDR3 DNA sequence: TGTGCCAGCGGGACCGGGACAGGGGCGTACGAGCAGTACTTC. Its translation: CASGTGTGAYEQYF.

The chain carries TRBV6-6 and TRBJ2-6; maybe TRBD2 (5 bases). CDR1 MNHNY and CDR2 SVGAGI come from the germline V gene (reference sequence). V was pared by 10 bases and J by 9 bases, with 13 bases between. There are 12 residues in the CDR3. CDR3 sequence reads: CATVGRRNVLTF. In DNA form, the CDR3 reads TGTGCCACCGTTGGGAGACGCAACGTCCTGACTTTC.

This sequence joins TRBV4-3 and TRBJ2-7, with 7 bases identical to TRBD1. The CDR3 has 14 amino acids. The germline V gene encodes CDR1 LGHNA and CDR2 YSLEER. J was trimmed by 3 bases and V by 4 bases; bases with no gene match: 6. The CDR3 protein is CASSRRDRDYEQYF. CDR3 coding DNA: TGCGCCAGCAGCCGCCGCGACAGGGACTACGAGCAGTACTTC.

CDR3 DNA: TGTGCCAGCAGCGTAGGAGAGTACGAGCAGTACTTC. Residues: CASSVGEYEQYF. This rearrangement joins TRBV9 to TRBJ2-7; D not certain. CDR1 and CDR2 from the germline V gene are SGDLS and YYNGEE. There are 12 residues in the CDR3. V shed 0 bases and J shed 4 bases, with 5 bases lying between them.

This clone was seen a handful of times. This chain connects TRBV28 to TRBJ2-1; TRBD2 matches 12 bases. The CDR3 consists of 13 residues. The junction had 0 bases not matched to a gene; V was cut back by 2 bases and J by 10 bases. CDR1 and CDR2 from the germline V gene are MDHEN and SYDVKM. CDR3 region: CASSLGTSGEQFF. The CDR3 DNA sequence: TGTGCCAGCAGTTTAGGGACTAGCGGGGAGCAGTTCTTC.

The count of this clone is one. V gene TRBV28 combines with J gene TRBJ2-3; D is ambiguous. The CDR3 contains 12 residues. Germline loops: CDR1 MDHEN, CDR2 SYDVKM. With 5 bases removed from V and 6 bases from J, the gap between germline ends came to 9 bases. The DNA of the CDR3 is TGTGCCAGCAGTGGCGGCTGGGATACGCAGTATTTT. It specifies CASSGGWDTQYF.

The genes are TRBV15 and TRBJ1-2; no definite D call. Deletions cut 1 base from V and 2 bases from J, with 8 bases between. The germline V gene has CDR1 LNHNV and CDR2 YYDKDF (reference sequence). The CDR3 has 14 amino acids. CDR3 protein: CATSRGTENYGYTF. Here the CDR3 DNA reads TGTGCCACCAGCAGAGGTACAGAGAACTATGGCTACACCTTC. Full variable domain (remainder filled in from reference TRBV15 and TRBJ1-2): DAMVIQNPRYQVTQFGKPVTLSCSQTLNHNVMYWYQQKSSQAPKLLFHYYDKDFNNEADTPDNFQSRRPNTSFCFLDIRSPGLGDTAMYLCATSRGTENYGYTFGSGTRLTVV.

The chain carries TRBV21-1 and TRBJ2-7; the table gives TRBD1 as D, unverified against the DNA. TRBV21-1 represents a pseudogene. The CDR3 sequence is 21 residues long. CDR3 nucleotide sequence: TGTGCCAGCAGCAAACCTCGCCGACAGCCCGAGAATCCTTGCCCTTCCTACGAGCAGTACTTC. Translation: CASSKPRRQPENPCPSYEQYF.

The J gene is TRBJ2-3, the V gene TRBV6-5, with D perhaps TRBD1 (6 bases). The V gene lost 0 bases and the J gene lost 1 base, with 8 bases spanning the gap. Germline assignment: CDR1 MNHEY and CDR2 SVGAGI. The CDR3 is made up of 15 amino acids. The CDR3 DNA is TGTGCCAGCAGTTACTCGAACAGGGGCACAGATACGCAGTATTTT. This gives the protein CASSYSNRGTDTQYF.

Of note for this clone: One junction end does not reproduce the germline sequence, and a read error may be involved. V and J are TRBV4-3 and TRBJ2-1, with 7 nucleotides matching TRBD2. The CDR3 totals 16 residues. Germline V gene lookup returns CDR1 LGHNA and CDR2 YSLEER. The CDR3, as DNA: TGCGCCAGCAGCCTCTCAGCGGGGAGCTCCTATAATGAGCAGTTCTTC. It specifies CASSLSAGSSYNEQFF.

The chain links TRBV5-4 to TRBJ2-1, with unresolved D. The germline CDR1 and CDR2 sequences are SGHNT and YYREEE (reference sequence). V was trimmed by 4 bases and J by 5 bases, leaving 13 bases between them. The CDR3 is 14 residues long. The CDR3 DNA is TGTGCCAGCAGCCCCTCCAGCGTCCACAATGAGCAGTTCTTC. As protein: CASSPSSVHNEQFF.